This section outlines one TCR beta chain sequence together with its context. Its antigen remains unidentified. The library was made from cDNA and included unique molecular identifiers. The authors obtained approximately 460,000 cDNA molecules from approximately 1 to 10 million T cells. MiXCR, applied by TCRdb to the PCR reads, yields one record per CDR3 protein. The table includes roughly 540,000 distinct CDR3 sequences, about a third detected once. The source of the sample is a study of post-analysis software for immune sequencing data. The wider study: Several disease courses (relapsing-remitting, secondary progressive and progressive-relapsing) of multiple sclerosis were included. Study observations and caveats: Comparison of patients with controls showed roughly five TRBV segments more frequent in patients, TRBV5-6, TRBV5-1 and TRBV20-1 among them. Those samples that were prepared in the same batch co-clustered strongly by F measure. People with multiple sclerosis had a significantly lower normalized Chao1 diversity than controls did.

The CDR3 has 13 residues. Germline lookup yields CDR1 SGHAT and CDR2 FQNNGV. V dropped 2 bases and J dropped 5 bases, with 7 bases sitting between them. The sample comprised blood. This sequence originates from a girl between 2 and 17 years old with multiple sclerosis. The V and J genes are TRBV11-2 and TRBJ2-1; no reliable D call. The CDR3 nucleotides are TGTGCCAGCAGCTTACTAGGAAACAATGAGCAGTTCTTC. Its protein is CASSLLGNNEQFF.